These 11 T cell receptor beta chains originate from one sample sequenced in a study of T-cell memory formation after mild COVID-19. TCRdb reprocessed the 5' RACE reads via MiXCR and lists one record per CDR3 protein. The data contain roughly 170,000 distinct CDR3 sequences, about 18% of them singletons. Specimen: PBMCs or a T cell subset sorted from them (not recorded which). The source is a man aged 18 to 29 who had mild COVID-19 (a few samples of this study predate the infection). Cell type and time point are not known.

This clonotype was detected ten times or more. The chain couples TRBV29-1 to TRBJ1-1, with D perhaps matching TRBD1 (5 bases). The CDR3 is 12 amino acids. Germline-derived CDR1 and CDR2 are SQVTM and ANQGSEA. The V and J ends lost 4 bases and 4 bases respectively, with 10 bases between them. CDR3 in amino acids: CSVATGRTEAFF. As DNA, the CDR3 is TGCAGCGTTGCAACAGGTCGCACTGAAGCTTTCTTT.

This clonotype came up a few times. This rearrangement joins TRBV21-1 to TRBJ2-7; the D call in the table, TRBD1, was not verified against the DNA. TRBV21-1 is classified as a pseudogene. The CDR3 is made up of 11 amino acids. The CDR3 here is CASSKRGEQYF. For the CDR3, the DNA is TGTGCCAGCAGCAAGAGGGGGGAGCAGTACTTC.

There are a few counts of this clonotype. V and J are TRBV7-2 and TRBJ2-1; D gene ambiguous. The CDR3 extends over 14 amino acids. Germline V gene sequence: CDR1 SGHTA, CDR2 FQGNSA. V lost 5 bases and J lost 10, with 18 bases in between. CDR3 coding DNA: TGTGCCAGCAGCCATGGAGTGGGGATGCGGGAGCAGTTCTTC. It is translated as CASSHGVGMREQFF.

This clonotype showed up just once. It is unclear where the CDR3 begins or ends on the DNA, so no DNA is shown, and the CDR3 is as TCRdb lists it. CDR3 region: CISVPEAARDRDRDTEAFF. The chain joins TRBV7-5 to TRBJ1-1; the table's D call TRBD1 went unverified against the DNA. TRBV7-5 is shown as a pseudogene. The CDR3 has 19 residues if both end residues are counted.

This clonotype was found a few times. The chain couples TRBV20-1 to TRBJ1-1, with D tentatively TRBD1 (6 bases). The CDR3 length is 14 residues. Germline V gives CDR1 DFQATT, CDR2 SNEGSKA (reference sequence). Trimming pared 5 bases from V and 11 bases from J, leaving 24 bases between. The CDR3 loop is CSASWTASTGFAFF. The CDR3, as DNA: TGCAGTGCTTCCTGGACAGCGTCAACTGGTTTTGCTTTCTTT.

This clonotype was counted many times. The chain joins TRBV11-1 to TRBJ2-1; maybe TRBD1 (5 bases). The V gene lost 1 base and the J gene lost 5 bases, with 6 bases spanning the gap. This CDR3 has 13 amino acids. The germline CDR1 and CDR2 sequences are SGHAT and FQDESV (reference sequence). The CDR3 here is CASSLGTNNEQFF. The CDR3 coding sequence is TGTGCCAGCAGCTTAGGGACAAACAATGAGCAGTTCTTC.

This rearrangement joins TRBV7-3 to TRBJ1-4; no definite D call. Trimming took off 1 base at V and 6 bases at J, with 12 bases between the two ends. Germline CDR1 and CDR2: SGHTA and FQGTGA. The CDR3 has 15 residues. The CDR3 DNA sequence: TGTGCCAGCAGCTTAAAGGGCCCCCCGGATGAAAAACTGTTTTTT. Its translation is CASSLKGPPDEKLFF.

This clonotype showed up many times. This sequence joins TRBV12-3 or TRBV12-4 and TRBJ1-5; TRBD1 might be the D (6 bases). The V and J ends lost 6 bases and 6 bases respectively, with 12 bases between them. CDR3 size: 13 residues. CDR3 nucleotide sequence: TGTGCCAGCAGAGGATCGGGGGCTCAGCCCCAGCATTTT. The encoded protein is CASRGSGAQPQHF.

Here the CDR3 reads CATMRLAGVRYEQYF. In DNA, the CDR3 is TGTGCCACCATGCGACTAGCGGGGGTTCGATACGAGCAGTACTTC. The chain employs TRBV24-1 and TRBJ2-7; TRBD2 matches 12 bases. The CDR3 consists of 15 residues. Germline CDR1 reads KGHDR; CDR2 reads SFDVKD. V shed 8 bases, J shed 4 bases, and the junction held 8 bases outside the gene matches.

The rearrangement joins TRBV6-5 to TRBJ2-7; D is undetermined. V was clipped by 4 bases and J by 3 bases, with 7 bases between them. The CDR3 is made up of 12 amino acids. Per germline, CDR1 MNHEY and CDR2 SVGAGI. CDR3 amino acids: CASSCGRYEQYV. CDR3 nucleotide sequence: TGTGCCAGCAGTTGTGGGCGCTACGAGCAGTACGTC.

This clonotype was detected only a few times. CDR3 nucleotides: TGCGCCAGCAGCTTGGGACAGACCACTCAAGAGACCCAGTACTTC. Translation: CASSLGQTTQETQYF. V is TRBV5-1 and J is TRBJ2-5; D possibly corresponds to TRBD1 (5 bases). Trimming removed 0 bases from V and 2 bases from J, with 11 bases in between. This CDR3 has 15 amino acids. Per the germline V gene, CDR1 is SGHRS and CDR2 is YFSETQ.